This TCR beta chain was identified in a study of cytomegalovirus exposure and HLA in healthy donors. V was pared by 7 bases and J by 6 bases, with 9 bases between. The CDR3 covers 11 residues. In germline, CDR1 is SNHLY, CDR2 FYNNEI. The data were produced by immunoSEQ multiplex PCR, yet TCRdb's version contains in-frame clones alone and is incomplete. The data contain 250,000 to 400,000 clones, 70% to 90% of them singletons. The rearrangement uses TRBV2 and TRBJ1-1; D ambiguous. This TCR came from a man aged 30 to 39 in good health and CMV-seronegative. The source material was PBMCs. DNA for the CDR3: TGTGCCAGCATGGTCGGGGCTGAAGCTTTCTTT. Translated: CASMVGAEAFF.